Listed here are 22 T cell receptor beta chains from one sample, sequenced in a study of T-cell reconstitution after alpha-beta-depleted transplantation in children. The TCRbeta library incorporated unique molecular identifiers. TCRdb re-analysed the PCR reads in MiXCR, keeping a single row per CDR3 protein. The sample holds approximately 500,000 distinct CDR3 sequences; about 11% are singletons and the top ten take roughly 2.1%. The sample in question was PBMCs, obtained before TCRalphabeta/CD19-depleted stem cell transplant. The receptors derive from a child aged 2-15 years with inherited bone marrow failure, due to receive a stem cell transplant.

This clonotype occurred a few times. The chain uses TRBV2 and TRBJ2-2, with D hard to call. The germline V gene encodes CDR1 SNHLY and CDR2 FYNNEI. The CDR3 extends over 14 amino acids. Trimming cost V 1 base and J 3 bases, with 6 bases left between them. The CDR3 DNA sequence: TGTGCCAGCAGTGAAGGAGGTCACACCGGGGAGCTGTTTTTT. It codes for CASSEGGHTGELFF.

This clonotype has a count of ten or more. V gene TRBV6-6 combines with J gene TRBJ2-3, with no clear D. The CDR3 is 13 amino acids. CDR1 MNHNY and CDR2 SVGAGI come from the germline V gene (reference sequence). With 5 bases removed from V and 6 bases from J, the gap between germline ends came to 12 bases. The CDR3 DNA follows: TGTGCCAGCAGTGCCAACACAGAGGATACGCAGTATTTT. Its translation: CASSANTEDTQYF.

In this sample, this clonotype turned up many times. The CDR3 spells CASSLSIDDSYEQYF. The CDR3 DNA reads as TGTGCCAGCAGTTTATCGATAGACGACTCCTACGAGCAGTACTTC. V gene TRBV27 combines with J gene TRBJ2-7; no firm D call. The CDR3 length is 15 residues. In germline, CDR1 is MNHEY, CDR2 SMNVEV (reference sequence). Trimming took off 0 bases at V and 0 bases at J, with 9 bases between the two ends.

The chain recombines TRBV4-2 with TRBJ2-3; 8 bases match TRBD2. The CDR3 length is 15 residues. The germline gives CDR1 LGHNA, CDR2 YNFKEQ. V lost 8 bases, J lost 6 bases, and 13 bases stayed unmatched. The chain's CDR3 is CASGKSAGDSDTQYF. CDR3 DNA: TGTGCCAGCGGGAAATCAGCGGGAGACTCGGATACGCAGTATTTT.

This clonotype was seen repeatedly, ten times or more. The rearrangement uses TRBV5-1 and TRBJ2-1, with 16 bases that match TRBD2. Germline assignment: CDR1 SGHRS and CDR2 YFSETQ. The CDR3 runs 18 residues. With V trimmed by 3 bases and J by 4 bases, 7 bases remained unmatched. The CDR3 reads CASSSSPGLAGGYNEQFF. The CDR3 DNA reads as TGCGCCAGCAGCTCATCCCCGGGACTAGCGGGAGGGTACAATGAGCAGTTCTTC.

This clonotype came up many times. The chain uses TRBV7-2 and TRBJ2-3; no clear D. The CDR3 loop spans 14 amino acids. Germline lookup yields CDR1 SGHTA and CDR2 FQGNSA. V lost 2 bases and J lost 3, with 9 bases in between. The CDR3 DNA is TGTGCCAGCAGCTTATATCAGGCGACAGATACGCAGTATTTT. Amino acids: CASSLYQATDTQYF.

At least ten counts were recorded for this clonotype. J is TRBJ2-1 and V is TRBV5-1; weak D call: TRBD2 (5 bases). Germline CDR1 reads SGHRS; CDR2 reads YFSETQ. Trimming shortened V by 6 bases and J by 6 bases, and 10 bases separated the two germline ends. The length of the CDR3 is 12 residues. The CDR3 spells CASTSSSNEQFF. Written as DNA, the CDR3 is TGCGCCAGCACGTCTAGCTCCAATGAGCAGTTCTTC.

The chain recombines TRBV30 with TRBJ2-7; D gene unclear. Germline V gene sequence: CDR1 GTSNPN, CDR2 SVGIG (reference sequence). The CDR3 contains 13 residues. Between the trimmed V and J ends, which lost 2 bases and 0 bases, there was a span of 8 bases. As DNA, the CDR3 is TGTGCCTGGAGTCGGACGGACTCCTACGAGCAGTACTTC. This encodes CAWSRTDSYEQYF.

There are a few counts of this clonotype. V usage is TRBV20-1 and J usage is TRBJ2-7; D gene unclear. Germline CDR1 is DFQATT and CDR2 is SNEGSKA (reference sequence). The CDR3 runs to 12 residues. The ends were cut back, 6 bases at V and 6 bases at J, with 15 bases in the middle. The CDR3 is CSANLYPTEQYF. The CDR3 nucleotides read TGCAGTGCCAACCTTTACCCCACCGAGCAGTACTTC.

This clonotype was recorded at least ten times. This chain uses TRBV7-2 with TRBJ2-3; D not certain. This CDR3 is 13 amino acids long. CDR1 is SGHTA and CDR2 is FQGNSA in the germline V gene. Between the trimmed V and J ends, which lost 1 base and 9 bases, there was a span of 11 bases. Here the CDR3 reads CASSLEPQRTQYF. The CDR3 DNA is TGTGCCAGCAGCTTAGAGCCCCAGAGGACGCAGTATTTT.

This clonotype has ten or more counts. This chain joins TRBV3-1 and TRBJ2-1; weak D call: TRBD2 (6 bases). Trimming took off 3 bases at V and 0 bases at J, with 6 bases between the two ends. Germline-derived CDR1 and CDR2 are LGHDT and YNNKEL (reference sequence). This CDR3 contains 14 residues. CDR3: CASSQDYSYNEQFF. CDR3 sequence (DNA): TGTGCCAGCAGCCAGGACTACTCCTACAATGAGCAGTTCTTC.

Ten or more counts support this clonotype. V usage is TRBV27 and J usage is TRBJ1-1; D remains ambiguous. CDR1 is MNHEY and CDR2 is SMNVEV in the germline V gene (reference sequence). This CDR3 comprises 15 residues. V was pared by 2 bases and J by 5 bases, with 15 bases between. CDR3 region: CASSLVFGIWTEAFF. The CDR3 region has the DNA TGTGCCAGCAGTTTAGTTTTCGGGATATGGACTGAAGCTTTCTTT.

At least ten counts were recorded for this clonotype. The CDR3 DNA reads TGTGCCAGCAGCGGGGGGGTATGGGAGACCCAGTACTTC. It codes for CASSGGVWETQYF. V gene TRBV7-2 combines with J gene TRBJ2-5; 7 bases match TRBD2. CDR1 SGHTA and CDR2 FQGNSA come from the germline V gene. V lost 5 bases, J lost 5 bases, and 5 bases stayed unmatched. This CDR3 comprises 13 residues.

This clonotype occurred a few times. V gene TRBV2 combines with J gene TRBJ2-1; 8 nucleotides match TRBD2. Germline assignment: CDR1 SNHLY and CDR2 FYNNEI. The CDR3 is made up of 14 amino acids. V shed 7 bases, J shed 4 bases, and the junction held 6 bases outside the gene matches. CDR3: CASTDSGGYNEQFF. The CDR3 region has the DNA TGTGCCAGCACAGACAGCGGGGGTTACAATGAGCAGTTCTTC. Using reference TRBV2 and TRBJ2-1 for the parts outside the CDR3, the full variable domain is EPEVTQTPSHQVTQMGQEVILRCVPISNHLYFYWYRQILGQKVEFLVSFYNNEISEKSEIFDDQFSVERPDGSNFTLKIRSTKLEDSAMYFCASTDSGGYNEQFFGPGTRLTVL.

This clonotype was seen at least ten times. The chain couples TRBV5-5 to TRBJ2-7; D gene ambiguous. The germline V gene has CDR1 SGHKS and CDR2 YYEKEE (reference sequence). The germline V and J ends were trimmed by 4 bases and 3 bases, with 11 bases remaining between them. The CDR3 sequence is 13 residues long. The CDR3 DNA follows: TGTGCCAGCAGCCCCTTCGTGGTCTACGAGCAGTACTTC. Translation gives CASSPFVVYEQYF.

CDR3 bases: TGTGCCACTCCCCAGGGACTAAACACAGATACGCAGTATTTT. It translates to CATPQGLNTDTQYF. This chain connects TRBV2 to TRBJ2-3, with 7 nucleotides matching TRBD2. This CDR3 region has 14 residues. Trimming removed 10 bases from V and 2 bases from J; junction bases left unmatched: 9. Per the germline V gene, CDR1 is SNHLY and CDR2 is FYNNEI.

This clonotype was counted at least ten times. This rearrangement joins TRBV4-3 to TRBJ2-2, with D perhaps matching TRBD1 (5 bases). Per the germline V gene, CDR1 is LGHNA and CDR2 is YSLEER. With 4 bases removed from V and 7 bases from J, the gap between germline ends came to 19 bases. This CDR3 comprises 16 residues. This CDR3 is CASSLTVPFRVGELFF. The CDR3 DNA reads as TGCGCCAGCAGCCTGACAGTTCCCTTTCGAGTCGGGGAGCTGTTTTTT.

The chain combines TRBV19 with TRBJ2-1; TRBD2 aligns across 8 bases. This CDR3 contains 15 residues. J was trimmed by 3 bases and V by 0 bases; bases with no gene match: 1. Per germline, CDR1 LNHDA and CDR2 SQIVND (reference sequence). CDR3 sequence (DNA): TGTGCCAGTAGTATAGAGCGGGGGGTCTACAATGAGCAGTTCTTC. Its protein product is CASSIERGVYNEQFF.

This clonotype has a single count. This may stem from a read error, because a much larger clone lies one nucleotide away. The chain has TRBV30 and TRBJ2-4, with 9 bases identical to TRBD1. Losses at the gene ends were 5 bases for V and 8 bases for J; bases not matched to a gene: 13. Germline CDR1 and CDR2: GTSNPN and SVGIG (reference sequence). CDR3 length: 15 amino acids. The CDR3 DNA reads TGTGCCTGGGCTAGGGACAGGGAGCGGAGATACATTCAGTACTTC. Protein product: CAWARDRERRYIQYF.

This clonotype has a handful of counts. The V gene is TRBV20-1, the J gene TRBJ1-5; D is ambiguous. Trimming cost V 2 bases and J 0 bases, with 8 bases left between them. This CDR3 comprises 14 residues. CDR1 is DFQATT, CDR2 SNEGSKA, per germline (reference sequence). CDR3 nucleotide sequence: TGCAGTGCTAGACTGCGACATAGCAATCAGCCCCAGCATTTT. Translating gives CSARLRHSNQPQHF.

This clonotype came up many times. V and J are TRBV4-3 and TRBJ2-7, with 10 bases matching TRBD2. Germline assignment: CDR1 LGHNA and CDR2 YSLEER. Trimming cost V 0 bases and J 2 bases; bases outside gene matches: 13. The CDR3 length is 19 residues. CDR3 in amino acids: CASSQEGPFGLAETYEQYF. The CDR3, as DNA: TGCGCCAGCAGCCAAGAGGGACCCTTCGGACTAGCGGAGACCTACGAGCAGTACTTC.

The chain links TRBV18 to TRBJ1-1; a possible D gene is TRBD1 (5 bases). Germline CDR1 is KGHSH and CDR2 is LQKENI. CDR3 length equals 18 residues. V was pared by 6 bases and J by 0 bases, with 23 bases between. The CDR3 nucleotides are TGTGCCAGCTCGCCGAAATACCCCCAGGGCCCCTTGAACACTGAAGCTTTCTTT. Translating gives CASSPKYPQGPLNTEAFF.